This paragraph covers one T cell receptor (beta chain) sequence. The CDR3 is made up of 14 amino acids. The germline V gene encodes CDR1 SGHRS and CDR2 YFSETQ. V was pared by 4 bases and J by 2 bases, with 12 bases between. This entry belongs to a study of T cell changes during pregnancy in multiple sclerosis. Assay used: immunoSEQ multiplex PCR; TCRdb lists only in-frame clones, some missing. The table has about 56,000 clones, about 88% seen once. J is TRBJ2-5 and V is TRBV5-1; D might be TRBD2 (5 bases). Material: CD4+ T cells from peripheral blood mononuclear cells, obtained in the third trimester of pregnancy. The sequence came from a female donor with multiple sclerosis, enrolled in a pregnancy study. The CDR3 sequence is CASSPGLAQETQYF. DNA of the CDR3: TGCGCCAGCAGCCCCGGACTGGCACAAGAGACCCAGTACTTC.